This entry concerns a single T cell receptor (beta chain). This sample was included in a study of T cells after yellow fever vaccination. Germline-derived CDR1 and CDR2 are SQVTM and ANQGSEA. The CDR3 extends over 14 amino acids. Between the trimmed V and J ends, which lost 0 bases and 2 bases, there was a span of 10 bases. A universal primer site and UMIs were added as TCR cDNA was made by 5'RACE template switching. TCRdb used MiXCR to reprocess the 5' RACE reads, holding one entry per CDR3 protein. The sample records 350,000 to 450,000 distinct CDR3 sequences, about 19% being singletons. The chain recombines TRBV29-1 with TRBJ2-5; TRBD1 is a possible D gene (6 bases). The sequences come from PBMCs, collected before the yellow fever booster vaccination. The TCR originated in a man in his late teens or twenties who received the YFV17D yellow fever vaccine. CDR3 region: CSVEDPDRQETQYF. CDR3 sequence (DNA): TGCAGCGTTGAAGATCCAGACAGGCAAGAGACCCAGTACTTC.